Shown below are 9 T cell receptor beta chains from a single sample sequenced in a study of blood T cell repertoires in COVID-19. Produced via immunoSEQ multiplex PCR; TCRdb's table is partial and in-frame only. Of approximately 230,000 clones in the sample, 80% to 90% were seen once. The source material was PBMCs or T cells enriched from blood (not recorded which). These receptors were collected from a man aged 35 to 55 who had recovered from COVID-19.

Here the CDR3 DNA reads TGTGCCAGTGAGGCGAGCAGGGGTACTGGAAACACCATATATTTT. Protein sequence: CASEASRGTGNTIYF. This sequence joins TRBV19 and TRBJ1-3; maybe TRBD1 (6 bases). The V and J ends lost 8 bases and 2 bases respectively, with 16 bases between them. The CDR3 is made up of 15 amino acids. CDR1 and CDR2 from the germline V gene are LNHDA and SQIVND (reference sequence). Based on the CDR3 plus reference TRBV19 and TRBJ1-3, the full variable domain is DGGITQSPKYLFRKEGQNVTLSCEQNLNHDAMYWYRQDPGQGLRLIYYSQIVNDFQKGDIAEGYSVSREKKESFPLTVTSAQKNPTAFYLCASEASRGTGNTIYFGEGSWLTVV.

Only one count was recorded for this clone. This sequence joins TRBV30 and TRBJ2-5; 8 bases are shared with TRBD1. The CDR3 runs to 13 residues. CDR1 is GTSNPN, CDR2 SVGIG, per germline (reference sequence). J was trimmed by 5 bases and V by 3 bases; bases with no gene match: 5. The CDR3 nucleotides read TGTGCCTGGAGATGGACAGGGAGGGAGACCCAGTACTTC. It yields the protein CAWRWTGRETQYF.

Regarding this clone: This may be a read error: a much more frequent sequence differs by one nucleotide. The CDR3 nucleotides read TGTGCCAGCAGCTTTACAGGGGTGAACACTGAAGCTTTCTTT. Amino acids: CASSFTGVNTEAFF. This chain joins TRBV7-8 and TRBJ1-1; 7 nucleotides line up with TRBD1. The V segment lost 3 bases and the J segment 0 bases; nucleotides outside the gene matches: 1. The germline V gene has CDR1 SGHVS and CDR2 FQNEAQ. The CDR3 length is 14 residues.

V and J are TRBV4-2 and TRBJ2-1, with a tentative D call TRBD2 (6 bases). V was trimmed by 4 bases and J by 5 bases, leaving 12 bases between them. Per germline, CDR1 LGHNA and CDR2 YNFKEQ. The CDR3 sequence is 14 residues long. DNA for the CDR3: TGTGCCAGCAGCCTCTATAGGGAGGACAATGAGCAGTTCTTC. Protein: CASSLYREDNEQFF.

The chain carries TRBV6-1 and TRBJ1-1; D may be TRBD1 (6 bases). CDR1 is MNHNS, CDR2 SASEGT, per germline. The CDR3 has 13 amino acids. V was shortened by 2 bases and J by 7 bases, with 11 bases between the two germline ends. The DNA for the CDR3 is TGTGCCAGCAGTGAAAACAGGGCCAGTGAAGCTTTCTTT. This sequence encodes CASSENRASEAFF.

This clone was seen a few times. The V call is TRBV5-1, the J call TRBJ1-6, with unresolved D. Germline CDR1 SGHRS, CDR2 YFSETQ. This CDR3 comprises 13 residues. The V end was cut by 0 bases, the J end by 8 bases, with 6 bases between. As DNA, the CDR3 is TGCGCCAGCAGCTTGGACTCCTATTCACCCCTCCACTTT. Amino acids: CASSLDSYSPLHF.

CDR3 coding DNA: TGTGCCAGCACGACAGGTCTAGGCTCTGGAAACACCATATATTTT. Its protein is CASTTGLGSGNTIYF. V and J are TRBV6-5 and TRBJ1-3; D perhaps matches TRBD1 (6 bases). V lost 7 bases to trimming and J lost 0 bases, with 13 bases between them. Germline lookup yields CDR1 MNHEY and CDR2 SVGAGI. This CDR3 contains 15 residues.

The chain uses TRBV6-4 and TRBJ1-1; no firm D call. V was clipped by 4 bases and J by 1 base, with 16 bases between them. The CDR3 contains 16 residues. The germline V gene encodes CDR1 MRHNA and CDR2 SNTAGT. CDR3 nucleotides: TGTGCCAGCAGTGGGCCTCAGTTACATTCGAACACTGAAGCTTTCTTT. Amino acids: CASSGPQLHSNTEAFF.

This chain connects TRBV28 to TRBJ2-7; 8 nucleotides match TRBD1. The CDR3 spans 13 residues. V shed 5 bases, J shed 10 bases, and the junction held 10 bases outside the gene matches. Germline V gene data show CDR1 as MDHEN and CDR2 as SYDVKM. CDR3 loop: CASSMLGTGSQYF. The CDR3 DNA sequence: TGTGCCAGCAGTATGCTAGGGACAGGCAGCCAGTACTTC. Combining the CDR3 with reference TRBV28 and TRBJ2-7 gives the whole variable domain DVKVTQSSRYLVKRTGEKVFLECVQDMDHENMFWYRQDPGLGLRLIYFSYDVKMKEKGDIPEGYSVSREKKERFSLILESASTNQTSMYLCASSMLGTGSQYFGPGTRLTVT.